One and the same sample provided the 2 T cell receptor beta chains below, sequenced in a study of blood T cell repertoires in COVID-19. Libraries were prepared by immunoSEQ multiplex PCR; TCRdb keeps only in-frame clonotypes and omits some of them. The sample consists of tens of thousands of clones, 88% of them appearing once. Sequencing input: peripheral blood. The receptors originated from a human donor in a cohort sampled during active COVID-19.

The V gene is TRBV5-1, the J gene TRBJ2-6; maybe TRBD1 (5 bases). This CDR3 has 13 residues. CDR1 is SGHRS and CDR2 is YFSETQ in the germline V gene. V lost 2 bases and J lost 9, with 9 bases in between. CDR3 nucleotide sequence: TGCGCCAGCAGCTTACAGGCAAACAACGTCCTGACTTTC. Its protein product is CASSLQANNVLTF.

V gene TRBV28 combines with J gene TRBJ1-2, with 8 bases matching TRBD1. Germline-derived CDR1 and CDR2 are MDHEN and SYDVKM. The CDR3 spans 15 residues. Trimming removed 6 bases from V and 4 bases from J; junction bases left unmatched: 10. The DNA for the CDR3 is TGTGCCAGCAGCGGACAGGGTCGCTTATTCTATGGCTACACCTTC. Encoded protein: CASSGQGRLFYGYTF.